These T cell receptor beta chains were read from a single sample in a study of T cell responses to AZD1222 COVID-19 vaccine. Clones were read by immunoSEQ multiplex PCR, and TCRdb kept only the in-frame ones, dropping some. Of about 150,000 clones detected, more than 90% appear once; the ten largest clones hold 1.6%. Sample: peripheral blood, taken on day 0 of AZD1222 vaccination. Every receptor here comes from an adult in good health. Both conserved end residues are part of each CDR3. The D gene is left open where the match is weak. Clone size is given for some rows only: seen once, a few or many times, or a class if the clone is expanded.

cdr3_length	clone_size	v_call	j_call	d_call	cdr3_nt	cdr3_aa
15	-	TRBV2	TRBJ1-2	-	TGTGCCAGCAGCCCTTTTGGGGGGCGGACTTATGGCTACACCTTC	CASSPFGGRTYGYTF
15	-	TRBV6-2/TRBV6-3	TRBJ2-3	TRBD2	TGTGCCAGCAGTGGGGGACTATACAGCACAGATACGCAGTATTTT	CASSGGLYSTDTQYF
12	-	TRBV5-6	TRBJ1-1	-	TGTGCCAGCAGCTCACAGAACACTGAAGCTTTCTTT	CASSSQNTEAFF
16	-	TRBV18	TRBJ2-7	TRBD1	TGTGCCAGCTCACCAAACCACAGGGGCTCCACCTACGAGCAGTACTTC	CASSPNHRGSTYEQYF
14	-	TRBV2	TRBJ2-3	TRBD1	TGTGCCAGCAGTAAACAGGGGCCCACAGATACGCAGTATTTT	CASSKQGPTDTQYF
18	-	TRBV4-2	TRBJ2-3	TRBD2	TGTGCCAGCAGCCAAGATCCAGCGGGAGTACCGCAGGGAGATACGCAGTATTTT	CASSQDPAGVPQGDTQYF
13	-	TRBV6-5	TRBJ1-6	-	TGTGCCAGCAGTTACTCAGGGTACTCACCCCTCCACTTT	CASSYSGYSPLHF
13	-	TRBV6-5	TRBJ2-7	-	TGTGCCACCCGGCAGGGGCTCCCCTACGAGCAGTACTTC	CATRQGLPYEQYF
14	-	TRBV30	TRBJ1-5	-	TGTGCCTGGAGCTCAGGGACATCGGTAAAGCCCCAGCATTTT	CAWSSGTSVKPQHF
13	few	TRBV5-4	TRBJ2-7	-	TGTGCCAGCAGCTGGGGGAGGTGGGGCGAGCAGTACTTC	CASSWGRWGEQYF
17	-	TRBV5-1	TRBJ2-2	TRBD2	TGCGCCAGCAGCTTGGGTCCTAGCGGGAGGGCAGCCGGGGAGCTGTTTTTT	CASSLGPSGRAAGELFF
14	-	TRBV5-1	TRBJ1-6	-	TGCGCCAGCAGCATTGACAGAGATTATTCACCCCTCCACTTT	CASSIDRDYSPLHF
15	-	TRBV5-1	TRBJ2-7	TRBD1	TGCGCCAGCAGTTCCCGAGGACAGGGGCCTCTCGAGCAGTACTTC	CASSSRGQGPLEQYF
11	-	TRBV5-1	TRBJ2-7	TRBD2	TGCGCCAGCAGCCCGGGGGGCGAGCAGTACTTC	CASSPGGEQYF
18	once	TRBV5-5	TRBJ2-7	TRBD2	TGTGCCAGCACCGCCGGGACTAGCGGGAGCTTTATATCCTACGAGCAGTACTTC	CASTAGTSGSFISYEQYF
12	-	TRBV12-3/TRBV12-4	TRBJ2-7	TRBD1	TGTGCCAGCAGTTCCAGACAGGGTTTCCGGTACTTC	CASSSRQGFRYF
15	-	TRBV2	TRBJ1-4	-	TGTGCCAGCTCCCAACGGCCGGCAACTAATGAAAAACTGTTTTTT	CASSQRPATNEKLFF
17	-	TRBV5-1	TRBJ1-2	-	TGCGCCAGCAGCCCTGGACATCAGCGTATAGCTAACTATGGCTACACCTTC	CASSPGHQRIANYGYTF
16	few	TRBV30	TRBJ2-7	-	TGTGCCTGGAGTGACGGGTATTGGGGGGGGCCCTACGAGCAGTACTTC	CAWSDGYWGGPYEQYF
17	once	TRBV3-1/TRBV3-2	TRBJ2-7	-	TGTGCCAGCAGCCCCCGTTCCGAGGGGGAAGGGACCTACGAGCAGTACTTC	CASSPRSEGEGTYEQYF
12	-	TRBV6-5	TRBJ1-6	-	TGTGCCAGCAGTTACCGGGGGCGGCCCCTCCACTTT	CASSYRGRPLHF
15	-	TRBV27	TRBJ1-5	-	TGTGCCAGCAGTTTAGGGGCAGGGGTCAATCAGCCCCAGCATTTT	CASSLGAGVNQPQHF
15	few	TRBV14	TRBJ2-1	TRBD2	TGTGCCAGCAGCCCCAACGCGGGAGTATATTATGAGCAGTTCTTC	CASSPNAGVYYEQFF
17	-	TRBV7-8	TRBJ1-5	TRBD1	TGTGCCAGCAGCTTAGGAGGCGACAGGGGAGGCAATCAGCCCCAGCATTTT	CASSLGGDRGGNQPQHF
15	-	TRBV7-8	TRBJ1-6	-	TGTGCCAGCAGCTCCTCTAACAGGGTCGGTTCACCCCTCCACTTT	CASSSSNRVGSPLHF
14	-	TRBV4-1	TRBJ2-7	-	TGCGCCAGCAGCCAAGAGCGGACGGCCTACGAGCAGTACTTC	CASSQERTAYEQYF
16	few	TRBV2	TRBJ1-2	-	TGTGCCAGCAGTGAAAGGGGGGGACTCAGGTACCATGGCTACACCTTC	CASSERGGLRYHGYTF
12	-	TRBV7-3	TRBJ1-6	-	TGTGCCAGCAGCTTCCCGAATTCACCCCTCCACTTT	CASSFPNSPLHF
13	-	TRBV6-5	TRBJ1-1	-	TGTGCCAGCAGTTGGACGTGGACGGATGAAGCTTTCTTT	CASSWTWTDEAFF
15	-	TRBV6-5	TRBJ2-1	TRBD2	TGTGCCAGCAGGAAGACTAGCGGCGCCTACAATGAGCAGTTCTTC	CASRKTSGAYNEQFF
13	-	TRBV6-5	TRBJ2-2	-	TGTGCCAGCAAAAAGGGAAACACCGGGGAGCTGTTTTTT	CASKKGNTGELFF
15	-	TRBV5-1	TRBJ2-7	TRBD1	TGCGCCAGCAGCTCGGGACAGGGGGCTTACTTCGAGCAGTACTTC	CASSSGQGAYFEQYF
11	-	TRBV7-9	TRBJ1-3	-	TGTGCCAGCAGCTCAGGAAACACCATATATTTT	CASSSGNTIYF
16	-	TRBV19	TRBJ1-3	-	TGTGCCAGTAGCCCCGGGACGGTGAGCTCTGGAAACACCATATATTTT	CASSPGTVSSGNTIYF
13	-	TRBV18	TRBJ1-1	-	TGTGCCAGCTCACCAGGGATTAACACTGAAGCTTTCTTT	CASSPGINTEAFF
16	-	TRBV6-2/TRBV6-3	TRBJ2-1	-	TGTGCCAGCAGTTACGATCTAGCAAGGGCCTACAATGAGCAGTTCTTC	CASSYDLARAYNEQFF
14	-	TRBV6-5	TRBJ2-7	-	TGTGCCAGCAGTCTTGGGGTCGGATCCTACGAGCAGTACTTC	CASSLGVGSYEQYF
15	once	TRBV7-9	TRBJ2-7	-	TGTGCCAGCAGCCCTGGACACTGGGGGGACTACGAGCAGTACTTC	CASSPGHWGDYEQYF
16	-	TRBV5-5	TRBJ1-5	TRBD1	TGTGCCAGCAGCTTGGGGGCAGACAGGGTGCATCAGCCCCAGCATTTT	CASSLGADRVHQPQHF
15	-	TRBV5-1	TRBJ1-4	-	TGCGCCAGCAGCCCCTATGGGGGGGCTGAAGAAAAACTGTTTTTT	CASSPYGGAEEKLFF
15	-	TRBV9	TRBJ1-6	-	TGTGCCAGCAGCGTAGACCCGGAGGGTAATTCACCCCTCCACTTT	CASSVDPEGNSPLHF
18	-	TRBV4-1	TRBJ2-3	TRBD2	TGCGCCAGCAGCAAGCGATCGACCGCGGGGGGTCAGGTAGATACGCAGTATTTT	CASSKRSTAGGQVDTQYF
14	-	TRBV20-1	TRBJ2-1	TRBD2	TGCAGTGCTAGTATTTCGGGGGGGCATAATGAGCAGTTCTTC	CSASISGGHNEQFF
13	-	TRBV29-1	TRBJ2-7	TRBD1	TGCAGCGTTGTTGGAACAGGGGGTCACGAGCAGTACTTC	CSVVGTGGHEQYF
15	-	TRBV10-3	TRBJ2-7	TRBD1	TGTGCCATCAGTGGTCCGGGGACAGGGGGAGGTGAGCAGTACTTC	CAISGPGTGGGEQYF
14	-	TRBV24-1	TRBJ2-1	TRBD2	TGTGCCACCAGTGTCAGCGGGAGGGGCAATGAGCAGTTCTTC	CATSVSGRGNEQFF
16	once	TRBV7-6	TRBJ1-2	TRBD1	TGTGCCAGCAGCTTTCTCGACAGGGGGCAAGGCTATGGCTACACCTTC	CASSFLDRGQGYGYTF
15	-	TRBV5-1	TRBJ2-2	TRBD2	TGCGCCAGCAGCCTGATAGGACTAGCCACCGGGGAGCTGTTTTTT	CASSLIGLATGELFF
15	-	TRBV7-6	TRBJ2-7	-	TGTGCCAGCAGCTTAGTGGAGGGGGCAATTTACGAGCAGTACTTC	CASSLVEGAIYEQYF
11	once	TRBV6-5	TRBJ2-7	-	TGTGCCAGCAGTTTAGGGGGCGAGCAGTACTTC	CASSLGGEQYF
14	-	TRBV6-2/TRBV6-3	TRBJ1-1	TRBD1	TGTGCCAGCAGCCGACAGGGGACCCAAACTGAAGCTTTCTTT	CASSRQGTQTEAFF